Below, one TCR beta chain is given with its context. What it binds is not known. Because the CDR3's place on the DNA is in doubt, the DNA is left out and the CDR3 is given as listed by TCRdb. Per germline, CDR1 MDHEN and CDR2 SYDVKM. The CDR3 comprises 17 residues, both ends counted. Each 20-30 mg portion of unsorted bulk tissue served as the source for co-extraction of RNA and DNA. None of the patients had received treatment, and all had chronic HBV infection. The input was approximately 500 ng total RNA; TCR beta cDNA was made from it with a constant-region primer. Researchers made the TCR beta libraries by running three nested multiplex PCR rounds with slightly modified ARM-PCR. Running roughly 10 cycles apiece, the first two PCR rounds relied on TRBV1-TRBV30 forward primers together with a C-beta reverse primer. Each CDR3 protein is one row after TCRdb ran MiXCR on the multiplex PCR reads. Among approximately 42,000 distinct CDR3 sequences listed, roughly 75% were seen once.

The data were taken from a study of tumor-infiltrating lymphocytes in primary liver carcinoma. Study details: Ranging in age from 30 to 69 years, the patients were men and women.

Study outcomes and limitations: Tumor-adjacent and tumor-blood pairs overlapped less than tumor region pairs did.

J is TRBJ2-6 and V is TRBV28; the table calls TRBD1, which could not be checked here. This receptor was identified in a woman younger than 45 with primary liver carcinoma and hepatitis B virus infection. The sequencing input was tumor-adjacent normal liver tissue. The CDR3 reads CASSSNRVGSGANVPTF.